This T cell receptor (beta chain) is from a study of blood T cell repertoires in COVID-19. The assay was immunoSEQ multiplex PCR, and TCRdb's table has in-frame clones only and misses some. The sample shows about 380,000 clones, roughly 86% of them seen only once. Recovered participants had two consecutive negative NP/OP PCR tests, healthcare professional clearance, or symptom resolution. The sequence came from a man younger than 40 who had recovered from COVID-19. Source material: PBMCs or T cells enriched from blood (not recorded which).

Written as DNA, the CDR3 is TGTGCCAGCAGGACCGGGACAGGTCTAGGGGCTTTCTTT. Translation gives CASRTGTGLGAFF. The J gene is TRBJ1-1, the V gene TRBV6-5; TRBD1 matches 8 bases. CDR3 length: 13 amino acids. Trimming cost V 6 bases and J 11 bases; bases outside gene matches: 11. Germline V gene sequence: CDR1 MNHEY, CDR2 SVGAGI.